This TCR beta chain came from a study of blood T cells in healthy people across ages. In this sample, this clonotype turned up a few times. A J-beta primer mix and a sample-barcoded 5' primer were used in a second PCR of roughly 7 to 12 cycles. Each cDNA molecule received a tag from a template-switch adaptor that had 12 random nucleotides. Per-sample output comprised a minimum of 2.5 million paired-end reads containing CDR3. MiXCR was run by TCRdb on the 5' RACE reads, yielding one entry per CDR3 protein. Of 800,000 to 950,000 distinct CDR3 sequences listed, 40% to 60% were seen once; the top ten hold 13%. Sequencing was performed on blood. This TCR was recovered from a man aged 25-45 years in good health.

The CDR3 region has the DNA TGTGCCAGCAGAACAGGGCCAGCCAAAAACATTCAGTACTTC. Its translation is CASRTGPAKNIQYF. J is TRBJ2-4 and V is TRBV28; tentative D call: TRBD1 (6 bases). V lost 6 bases and J 0 bases, leaving 9 bases between the germline ends. CDR1 is MDHEN and CDR2 is SYDVKM in the germline V gene. CDR3 length: 14 amino acids.